Presented here are 30 T cell receptor beta chains from one specimen sequenced in a study of T cell changes during pregnancy in multiple sclerosis. The assay was immunoSEQ multiplex PCR, and TCRdb's table has in-frame clones only and misses some. The data show 45,000 to 50,000 clones, around 92% seen once. The sample was CD8+ T cells from peripheral blood mononuclear cells, taken after pregnancy. The receptors derive from a female donor with multiple sclerosis, enrolled in a pregnancy study.

The chain links TRBV11-2 to TRBJ2-1; 9 positions match TRBD2. The V and J ends lost 2 bases and 3 bases, in that order; junction bases with no gene match: 5. The CDR3 is made up of 16 amino acids. Germline CDR1 reads SGHAT; CDR2 reads FQNNGV. CDR3: CASSLRVAGDYNEQFF. The CDR3 DNA reads TGTGCCAGCAGCTTAAGGGTAGCGGGGGACTACAATGAGCAGTTCTTC. Complete variable domain (other parts from reference TRBV11-2 and TRBJ2-1): EAGVAQSPRYKIIEKRQSVAFWCNPISGHATLYWYQQILGQGPKLLIQFQNNGVVDDSQLPKDRFSAERLKGVDSTLKIQPAKLEDSAVYLCASSLRVAGDYNEQFFGPGTRLTVL.

The rearrangement joins TRBV9 to TRBJ2-7; D is unclear. The CDR3 totals 12 residues. Germline values: CDR1 SGDLS, CDR2 YYNGEE. V dropped 3 bases and J dropped 7 bases, with 11 bases sitting between them. The DNA for the CDR3 is TGTGCCAGCAGCGCAAACAGCCGGGAGCAGTACTTC. Residues: CASSANSREQYF.

The chain combines TRBV30 with TRBJ1-4; TRBD1 aligns across 8 bases. The germline V gene encodes CDR1 GTSNPN and CDR2 SVGIG (reference sequence). V gave up 0 bases and J gave up 8 bases; unmatched junction bases: 5. The CDR3 is 14 residues long. The CDR3 loop reads CAWSVSGGDEKLFF. The DNA for the CDR3 is TGTGCCTGGAGTGTTTCAGGGGGCGACGAAAAACTGTTTTTT.

The chain joins TRBV7-9 to TRBJ1-5, with TRBD1 matching over 7 bases. This CDR3 spans 15 amino acids. The V and J ends lost 5 bases and 4 bases, in that order; junction bases with no gene match: 8. The germline gives CDR1 SEHNR, CDR2 FQNEAQ (reference sequence). The CDR3 DNA sequence: TGTGCCAGCAGCCCGGCGACAGGGAGGAATCAGCCCCAGCATTTT. It encodes CASSPATGRNQPQHF.

The chain couples TRBV2 to TRBJ1-5, with D perhaps TRBD1 (6 bases). The CDR3 has 14 amino acids. V was clipped by 4 bases and J by 2 bases, with 9 bases between them. CDR1 and CDR2 from the germline V gene are SNHLY and FYNNEI. The CDR3 loop is CASSAGVGNQPQHF. DNA of the CDR3: TGTGCCAGCAGTGCAGGGGTGGGCAATCAGCCCCAGCATTTT.

This chain connects TRBV2 to TRBJ1-6; 7 bases line up with TRBD1. There are 14 residues in the CDR3. V shed 7 bases and J 3 bases; nucleotides not matched to a gene: 3. Germline V gives CDR1 SNHLY, CDR2 FYNNEI. The CDR3 DNA reads TGTGCCAGCATCGGACAGGTCTATAATTCACCCCTCCACTTT. This sequence encodes CASIGQVYNSPLHF. Together with reference TRBV2 and TRBJ1-6, the CDR3 gives the full variable domain: EPEVTQTPSHQVTQMGQEVILRCVPISNHLYFYWYRQILGQKVEFLVSFYNNEISEKSEIFDDQFSVERPDGSNFTLKIRSTKLEDSAMYFCASIGQVYNSPLHFGNGTRLTVT.

The gene calls are TRBV27 and TRBJ2-1; 8 nucleotides line up with TRBD1. The V segment lost 8 bases and the J segment 7 bases; nucleotides outside the gene matches: 1. The V gene's germline CDR1 is MNHEY and CDR2 SMNVEV (reference sequence). This CDR3 region has 11 residues. Written as DNA, the CDR3 is TGTGCCAGCGGACAGGGAAATGAGCAGTTCTTC. Its translation is CASGQGNEQFF.

The chain combines TRBV9 with TRBJ2-1; D is possibly TRBD1 (6 bases). This CDR3 has 15 residues. The ends were cut back, 4 bases at V and 5 bases at J, with 16 bases in the middle. Germline loops: CDR1 SGDLS, CDR2 YYNGEE. The DNA for the CDR3 is TGTGCCAGCAGCTCCCCCACCACAGGGAACAATGAGCAGTTCTTC. It is translated as CASSSPTTGNNEQFF. The full variable domain, rest sourced from reference TRBV9 and TRBJ2-1, is DSGVTQTPKHLITATGQRVTLRCSPRSGDLSVYWYQQSLDQGLQFLIQYYNGEERAKGNILERFSAQQFPDLHSELNLSSLELGDSALYFCASSSPTTGNNEQFFGPGTRLTVL.

This chain joins TRBV10-3 and TRBJ2-1, with 12 bases fitting TRBD2. Germline loops: CDR1 ENHRY, CDR2 SYGVKD. This CDR3 comprises 21 residues. The junction had 23 bases not matched to a gene; V was cut back by 2 bases and J by 9 bases. CDR3 region: CAISEPTRVSSGRAGRGEQFF. CDR3 in DNA: TGTGCCATCAGTGAGCCGACTCGAGTTTCTAGCGGGAGGGCCGGTAGGGGTGAGCAGTTCTTC.

This clone was recorded once. The rearrangement links TRBV10-1 to TRBJ1-1; D possibly corresponds to TRBD1 (5 bases). Germline CDR1 is WNHNN and CDR2 is SYGVQD (reference sequence). Between the trimmed V and J ends, which lost 10 bases and 0 bases, there was a span of 12 bases. The length of the CDR3 is 13 residues. CDR3 protein: CATQDSLNTEAFF. As DNA, the CDR3 is TGCGCCACCCAAGACAGCTTGAACACTGAAGCTTTCTTT.

The chain carries TRBV27 and TRBJ1-2, with a possible D match to TRBD1 (5 bases). V lost 6 bases and J 6 bases, leaving 17 bases between the germline ends. The CDR3 covers 14 residues. Germline lookup yields CDR1 MNHEY and CDR2 SMNVEV (reference sequence). CDR3 nucleotides: TGTGCCAGCAGGGGGGGAGTCCAGGTCAATGGCTACACCTTC. Translating gives CASRGGVQVNGYTF.

The V gene is TRBV5-1, the J gene TRBJ1-5, with 7 bases aligning to TRBD1. The V and J ends lost 3 bases and 5 bases, in that order; junction bases with no gene match: 2. Looked up from germline, CDR1 is SGHRS and CDR2 is YFSETQ. The CDR3 has 13 residues. CDR3 loop: CASSSDRDQPQHF. As DNA, the CDR3 is TGCGCCAGCAGCTCCGACAGGGATCAGCCCCAGCATTTT.

This chain connects TRBV7-2 to TRBJ1-5; D is possibly TRBD1 (5 bases). Per the germline V gene, CDR1 is SGHTA and CDR2 is FQGNSA. The V end lost 0 bases, the J end lost 0 bases, and 9 bases lay between the germline ends. The CDR3 is 16 amino acids. The CDR3 region is CASSLALTGSNQPQHF. The CDR3 DNA is TGTGCCAGCAGCTTAGCGCTCACAGGTAGCAATCAGCCCCAGCATTTT.

In regard to this clone: A read error may be the cause here, since a much bigger clone is one base away. Within the sample, other DNA sequences also encode this same CDR3. The chain employs TRBV19 and TRBJ2-1, with 11 positions matching TRBD2. The CDR3 consists of 15 residues. The V segment lost 5 bases and the J segment 3 bases; nucleotides outside the gene matches: 3. The germline V gene encodes CDR1 LNHDA and CDR2 SQIVND (reference sequence). The CDR3 loop is CASSPTSGSYNEQFF. The CDR3 DNA is TGTGCCAGTAGTCCCACTAGCGGGAGCTACAATGAGCAGTTCTTC.

The rearrangement links TRBV27 to TRBJ1-2; perhaps TRBD1 as D (6 bases). Germline CDR1 and CDR2: MNHEY and SMNVEV (reference sequence). This CDR3 has 15 amino acids. Deletions cut 4 bases from V and 4 bases from J, with 16 bases between. The DNA for the CDR3 is TGTGCCAGCAGTTATGAGGGGGGGAACGGCTATGGCTACACCTTC. Translating it yields CASSYEGGNGYGYTF.

The gene calls are TRBV13 and TRBJ2-1; weak D call: TRBD2 (6 bases). V lost 2 bases, J lost 5 bases, and 25 bases lay in between. Germline CDR1 reads PRHDT; CDR2 reads FYEKMQ (reference sequence). CDR3 length equals 19 residues. CDR3 protein: CASSLSGFGGRFMDNEQFF. The CDR3 DNA sequence: TGTGCCAGCAGCTTATCAGGGTTTGGTGGGAGGTTTATGGACAATGAGCAGTTCTTC.

The CDR3 nucleotides are TGTGCCAGCAGCTTAGGAGGGCACGGAGTTGATACGCAGTATTTT. Translating it yields CASSLGGHGVDTQYF. This sequence joins TRBV7-6 and TRBJ2-3, with D perhaps matching TRBD2 (5 bases). The CDR3 totals 15 residues. V was clipped by 1 base and J by 6 bases, with 14 bases between them. From germline, CDR1 is SGHVS and CDR2 FNYEAQ.

The chain uses TRBV6-1 and TRBJ2-1; 7 nucleotides agree with TRBD1. With 1 base clipped from V and 7 bases from J, the junction kept 7 bases outside the gene matches. This CDR3 is built from 15 residues. CDR1 and CDR2 (germline): MNHNS, SASEGT. This CDR3 is CASSEVPRTGNEQFF. CDR3 sequence (DNA): TGTGCCAGCAGTGAAGTCCCCCGGACAGGAAATGAGCAGTTCTTC.

This clone appeared a few times. V gene TRBV29-1 combines with J gene TRBJ2-1; 8 positions agree with TRBD2. The junction had 13 bases not matched to a gene; V was cut back by 8 bases and J by 7 bases. The CDR3 covers 14 residues. Germline CDR1 is SQVTM and CDR2 is ANQGSEA. The CDR3 is CSLGGRTSWNEQFF. The CDR3 DNA sequence: TGCAGCCTTGGTGGTCGGACTAGCTGGAATGAGCAGTTCTTC.

V is TRBV27 and J is TRBJ2-4; D is unclear. The CDR3 consists of 14 residues. Germline V gene sequence: CDR1 MNHEY, CDR2 SMNVEV (reference sequence). Deletions cut 5 bases from V and 0 bases from J, with 8 bases between. The CDR3 DNA reads as TGTGCCAGCAGTCCCTATTTAGCCAAAAACATTCAGTACTTC. Residues: CASSPYLAKNIQYF.

This chain joins TRBV7-8 and TRBJ2-2; the match to TRBD2 covers 8 bases. This CDR3 region has 15 residues. The V and J ends lost 5 bases and 5 bases, in that order; junction bases with no gene match: 7. The germline V gene encodes CDR1 SGHVS and CDR2 FQNEAQ. The CDR3 spells CASSPLAGLTGELFF. The CDR3 coding sequence is TGTGCCAGCAGCCCTTTAGCGGGATTGACCGGGGAGCTGTTTTTT.

The chain links TRBV6-1 to TRBJ2-5, with D possibly being TRBD2 (6 bases). The CDR3 length is 14 residues. CDR1 is MNHNS, CDR2 SASEGT, per germline. Trimming took 2 bases from V and 5 from J, leaving 12 bases between them. The CDR3 here is CASSETAGRETQYF. In nucleotides, the CDR3 is TGTGCCAGCAGTGAAACGGCGGGACGGGAGACCCAGTACTTC.

The chain employs TRBV6-5 and TRBJ2-1, with D possibly being TRBD2 (6 bases). This CDR3 has 13 amino acids. With 2 bases removed from V and 7 bases from J, the gap between germline ends came to 9 bases. Per the germline V gene, CDR1 is MNHEY and CDR2 is SVGAGI. CDR3 in DNA: TGTGCCAGCAGTTACCTGGGGGGTAATGAGCAGTTCTTC. Protein: CASSYLGGNEQFF.

This clone came up a few times. This rearrangement joins TRBV19 to TRBJ2-7; TRBD2 agrees at 10 bases. In germline, CDR1 is LNHDA, CDR2 SQIVND (reference sequence). The CDR3 has 15 amino acids. The V and J ends lost 1 base and 5 bases, in that order; junction bases with no gene match: 5. CDR3 bases: TGTGCCAGTAGTATAGTCCCTAGCGGGAGCCACGAGCAGTACTTC. Translated, it gives CASSIVPSGSHEQYF.

The V and J genes are TRBV2 and TRBJ2-7, with TRBD2 as a possible D gene (5 bases). The CDR3 has 16 residues. V lost 6 bases and J lost 3, with 21 bases in between. Germline assignment: CDR1 SNHLY and CDR2 FYNNEI. CDR3 nucleotide sequence: TGTGCCAGCAGGGCGGACTCTACGCGTCTTCTCTACGAGCAGTACTTC. This encodes CASRADSTRLLYEQYF.

This chain uses TRBV6-5 with TRBJ1-3; 7 bases line up with TRBD1. CDR3 length: 14 amino acids. Germline lookup yields CDR1 MNHEY and CDR2 SVGAGI. The ends lost 6 bases at V and 3 bases at J; junction bases unmatched: 5. For the CDR3, the DNA is TGTGCCAGCAGCTCGACAGGGAGTGGAAACACCATATATTTT. It is translated as CASSSTGSGNTIYF.

The J gene is TRBJ1-2, the V gene TRBV5-4; no clear D. Trimming took 1 base from V and 7 from J, leaving 11 bases between them. Per the germline V gene, CDR1 is SGHNT and CDR2 is YYREEE (reference sequence). This CDR3 has 13 amino acids. The CDR3 here is CASSLSGPGGYTF. Here the CDR3 DNA reads TGTGCCAGCAGCTTGTCTGGGCCCGGTGGCTACACCTTC. The variable domain in full, completed from reference TRBV5-4 and TRBJ1-2, reads ETGVTQSPTHLIKTRGQQVTLRCSSQSGHNTVSWYQQALGQGPQFIFQYYREEENGRGNFPPRFSGLQFPNYSSELNVNALELDDSALYLCASSLSGPGGYTFGSGTRLTVV.

V gene TRBV6-1 combines with J gene TRBJ2-5, with TRBD2 matching 11 bases. This CDR3 has 15 residues. Germline loops: CDR1 MNHNS, CDR2 SASEGT. Trimming cost V 10 bases and J 0 bases; bases outside gene matches: 7. In DNA form, the CDR3 reads TGTGCCACCCTAGCGGGGGGAGCGTACCAAGAGACCCAGTACTTC. As protein: CATLAGGAYQETQYF.

V gene TRBV5-6 combines with J gene TRBJ1-5, with D tentatively TRBD1 (6 bases). Trimming stripped 3 bases from V and 7 bases from J, with 11 bases between. The CDR3 runs 13 residues. Germline CDR1 SGHDT, CDR2 YYEEEE. CDR3 in DNA: TGTGCCAGCAGCTCGGGACACGGGCAGCCCCAGCATTTT. It yields the protein CASSSGHGQPQHF.

The chain joins TRBV4-2 to TRBJ2-1; 9 nucleotides match TRBD2. The CDR3 has 15 amino acids. The V gene's germline CDR1 is LGHNA and CDR2 YNFKEQ. Trimming at V came to 5 bases and at J to 9 bases, leaving 11 bases not matched to a gene. CDR3 amino acids: CASSYSGGSQGEQFF. As DNA, the CDR3 is TGTGCCAGCAGCTATAGCGGGGGCTCACAGGGTGAGCAGTTCTTC.